This T cell receptor (beta chain) was sequenced for a study of tumor and adjacent non-tumor tissue in lung cancer (dated by TCRdb to the late 2010s). The study in broad terms: By cancer type, the cohort comprised 12 to 13 adenocarcinoma patients, 2 squamous cell carcinoma patients and 1 small cell lung cancer patient. Among the approximately 15 patients, ages ranged from roughly 31 to 85 years, some ten were men and 5 were women, and disease was TNM stage I to III. A total of 95 million to 150 million productive TCRbeta reads were generated by sequencing, corresponding to an average of about 4.17 million reads per sample. Using bulk TCRbeta repertoires from over twelve lung cancer patients, the study set lung tumor tissue side by side with matched distant non-tumor lung tissue. TCRbeta CDR3 sequencing was performed on about 29 paired specimens, with one tumor sample and one normal lung sample collected per patient.

The CDR3 contains 13 residues, cysteine and phenylalanine counted. The only DNA kept is the CDR3, 39 bases in frame from the first base. CDR1 is given as SGHAT and CDR2 as FQNNGV, both from the germline V gene. Here is what the overall study found, with its caveats: Neither the sequencing platform nor unique molecular identifiers are mentioned in the methods. Significantly higher TCR diversity was found in younger patients, and higher tumor TCR diversity was associated with shorter overall and disease-free survival. In normal lung, the top 100 clones accounted for a significantly larger cumulative share of the repertoire than in tumor tissue. With only roughly 15 patients in the cohort, the authors noted that larger samples and more detailed clinical data are needed. Because peripheral blood was not sequenced, the blood TCRbeta repertoires of the lung cancer patients in the study went unexamined. TCR diversity (inverse Simpson) was significantly higher in tumor than in normal lung tissue (around 460 vs 160, P = 0.0075, Mann-Whitney U test).

As concerns this clonotype: Its antigen specificity is not known. Relative to the germline gene, one junction end is altered; a read error may explain this.

RNA was extracted from bulk unsorted tissue and checked for quality with a NanoDrop ND-1000 and an Agilent 2100. Distant non-tumor tissue taken more than 3 cm from the tumor edge was used as the normal lung sample. Newly diagnosed lung cancer patients without prior chemotherapy who had been admitted for thoracic surgery in China between August and November 2014 were enrolled as donors. Patients with previous radiotherapy or chemotherapy, or with another concurrent cancer, were excluded from the study. Surgical tissue pieces of roughly 1-2.1 cm3 were preserved in RNAlater solution and stored at -80 °C until use. Preparation of the library involved multiplex PCR. Sequencing instrument: Illumina HiSeq 2500. TCRbeta libraries were built by three rounds of nested PCR using primers (Table S4), following protocols modified from ARM-PCR. PCR products of 200-500 bp were gel-excised and purified with the QIAquick gel extraction kit before sequencing. The paper's data handling went like this. Trimmomatic was used to clean the reads, FLASH merged the cleaned reads into complete CDR3 sequences, and MiTCR assigned the sequences to V(D)J germline segments. Clonal diversity was calculated as the inverse Simpson's index using VDJtools. A read counted as productive if the sequence was in-frame and lacked a premature stop codon. TCRdb applied fastp at Q25 and MiXCR to the public reads, then kept only in-frame beta chains. Identical CDR3 protein sequences are pooled into one entry, listed with their most common genes and DNA. The V and J calls reflect TCRdb's pipeline rather than the authors' work. The sample table lists about 75,000 distinct CDR3 sequences, about two thirds of them with a count of one. The top ten clones comprise about 27% of the sample.

Input material: distant non-tumor lung tissue. This sequence originates from a woman between 50 and 59 years old with non-small cell lung cancer. The sequence links TRBV11-2 to TRBJ2-1; the D gene is perhaps TRBD2, from 6 matching bases. The nucleotide sequence reads TGTGTCAGCACCTTAGGAGGGCTACCTGAGCAGTTCTTC. It specifies CVSTLGGLPEQFF.